The clone carrying this TCR beta chain has a handful of counts. The target antigen is unknown. These data come from a study of blood T cells in healthy people across ages. Study outcomes and limitations: Total diversity from one million sequenced T cells was likely underestimated. Higher diversity, along with more naive CD4+ cells, distinguished long-lived donors from aged donors.

With a J-beta primer mix and a sample-barcoded 5' primer, a second PCR ran about 7 to 12 cycles. Each of the cDNA molecules was tagged by a template-switch adaptor with 12 random nucleotides. TCRdb reprocessed the 5' RACE reads via MiXCR and lists one record per CDR3 protein. The sample gives 700,000 to 850,000 distinct CDR3 sequences, around 36% of which show up once; 10% to 15% is in the top ten. Each sample yielded at least 7 million isolated PBMCs. This CDR3 is built from 13 residues. The germline CDR1 and CDR2 sequences are KGHDR and SFDVKD. V lost 7 bases, J lost 2 bases, and 10 bases lay in between.

Sequenced material: blood. This TCR came from a man aged 18 to 35 in good health. The rearrangement links TRBV24-1 to TRBJ1-1; D uncertain. The CDR3 here is CATRPTENTEAFF. Written as DNA, the CDR3 is TGTGCCACCAGACCGACGGAAAACACTGAAGCTTTCTTT.